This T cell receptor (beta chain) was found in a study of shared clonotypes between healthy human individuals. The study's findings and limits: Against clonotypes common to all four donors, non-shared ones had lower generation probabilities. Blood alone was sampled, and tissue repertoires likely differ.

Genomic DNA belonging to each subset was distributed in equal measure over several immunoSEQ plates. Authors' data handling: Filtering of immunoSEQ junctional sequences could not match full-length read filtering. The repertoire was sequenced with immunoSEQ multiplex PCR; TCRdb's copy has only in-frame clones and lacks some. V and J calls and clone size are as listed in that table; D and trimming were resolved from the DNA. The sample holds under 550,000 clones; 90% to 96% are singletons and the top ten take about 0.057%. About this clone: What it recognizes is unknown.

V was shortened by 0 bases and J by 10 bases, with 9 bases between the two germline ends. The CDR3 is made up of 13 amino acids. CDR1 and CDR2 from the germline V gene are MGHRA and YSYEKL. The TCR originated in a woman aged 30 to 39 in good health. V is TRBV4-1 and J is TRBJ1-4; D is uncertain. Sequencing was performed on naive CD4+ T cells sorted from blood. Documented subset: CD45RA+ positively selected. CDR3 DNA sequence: TGCGCCAGCAGCCAAGAATATAGCAGAAAACTGTTTTTT. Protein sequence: CASSQEYSRKLFF.